This T cell receptor (beta chain) emerged from a study of T-cell reconstitution after alpha-beta-depleted transplantation in children. Germline V gene data show CDR1 as SGHDT and CDR2 as YYEEEE. J was trimmed by 4 bases and V by 1 base; bases with no gene match: 5. This CDR3 spans 16 amino acids. Overall study findings and caveats: Several hundred expanded graft clones reportedly gave rise to the alpha-beta T cells present about two months after transplant. For some patients, TCRbeta diversity was high at day 60 because of recipient T cells and thymic progenitors that survived. By one year post-transplant, T-cell counts and diversity largely arose from T cells that were newly produced.

The library targeted TCRbeta and was prepared with unique molecular identifiers. MiXCR, applied by TCRdb to the PCR reads, yields one record per CDR3 protein. The sample carries 600,000 to 700,000 distinct CDR3 sequences, less than 15% recorded once. There are many counts of this clonotype. As yet, its antigen is unknown. This clonotype was obtained from a girl aged 2 to 10 with congenital amegakaryocytic thrombocytopenia, due to receive a stem cell transplant. This specimen was PBMCs, taken before TCRalphabeta/CD19-depleted stem cell transplant. The chain has TRBV5-6 and TRBJ2-1; TRBD2 aligns across 10 bases. The CDR3 sequence is CASSLSLAGVYNEQFF. For the CDR3, the DNA is TGTGCCAGCAGCTTGAGTCTAGCGGGAGTTTACAATGAGCAGTTCTTC.